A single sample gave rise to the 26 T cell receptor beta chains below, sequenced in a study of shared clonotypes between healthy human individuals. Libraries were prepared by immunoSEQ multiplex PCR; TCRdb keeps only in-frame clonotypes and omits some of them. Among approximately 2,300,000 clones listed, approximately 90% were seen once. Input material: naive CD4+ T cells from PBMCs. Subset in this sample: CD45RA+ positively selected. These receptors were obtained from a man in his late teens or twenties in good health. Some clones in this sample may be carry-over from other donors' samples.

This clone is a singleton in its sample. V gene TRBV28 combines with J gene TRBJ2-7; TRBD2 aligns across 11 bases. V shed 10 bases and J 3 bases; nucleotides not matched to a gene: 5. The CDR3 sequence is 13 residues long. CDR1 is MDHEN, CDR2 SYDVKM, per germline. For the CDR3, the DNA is TGTGCCACCCGACTAGCGGGGATCTACGAGCAGTACTTC. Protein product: CATRLAGIYEQYF.

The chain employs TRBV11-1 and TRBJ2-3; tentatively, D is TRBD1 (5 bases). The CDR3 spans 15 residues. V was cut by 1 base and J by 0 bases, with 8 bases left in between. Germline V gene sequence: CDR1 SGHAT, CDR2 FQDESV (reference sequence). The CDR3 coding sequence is TGTGCCAGCAGCTTAGGGACATTTAGCACAGATACGCAGTATTTT. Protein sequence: CASSLGTFSTDTQYF.

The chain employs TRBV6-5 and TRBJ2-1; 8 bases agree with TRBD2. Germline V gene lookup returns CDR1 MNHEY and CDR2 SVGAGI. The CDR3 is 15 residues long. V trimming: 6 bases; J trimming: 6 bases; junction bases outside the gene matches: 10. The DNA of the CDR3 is TGTGCCAGCAGATCACTAGCGGAAGGATTCAATGAGCAGTTCTTC. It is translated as CASRSLAEGFNEQFF.

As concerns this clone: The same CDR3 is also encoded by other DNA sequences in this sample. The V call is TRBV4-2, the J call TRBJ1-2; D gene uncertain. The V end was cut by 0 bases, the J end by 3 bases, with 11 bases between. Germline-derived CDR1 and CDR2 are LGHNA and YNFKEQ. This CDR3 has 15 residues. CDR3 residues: CASSQEGGMDYGYTF. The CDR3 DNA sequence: TGTGCCAGCAGCCAAGAGGGCGGTATGGACTATGGCTACACCTTC.

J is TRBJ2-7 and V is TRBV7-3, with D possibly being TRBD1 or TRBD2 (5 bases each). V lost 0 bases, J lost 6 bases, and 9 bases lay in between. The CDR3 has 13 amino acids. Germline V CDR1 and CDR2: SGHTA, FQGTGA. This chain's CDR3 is CASSLTLRGEQYF. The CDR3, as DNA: TGTGCCAGCAGCTTAACGTTGAGGGGCGAGCAGTACTTC. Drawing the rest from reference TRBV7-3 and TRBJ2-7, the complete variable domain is GAGVSQTPSNKVTEKGKYVELRCDPISGHTALYWYRQSLGQGPEFLIYFQGTGAADDSGLPNDRFFAVRPEGSVSTLKIQRTERGDSAVYLCASSLTLRGEQYFGPGTRLTVT.

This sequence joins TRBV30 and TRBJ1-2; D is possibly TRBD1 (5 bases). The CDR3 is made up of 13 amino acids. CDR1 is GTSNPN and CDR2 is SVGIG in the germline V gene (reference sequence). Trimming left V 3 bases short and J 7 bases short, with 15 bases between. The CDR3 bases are TGTGCCTGGAGCTTAGGGGTTTTTCGTGGCTACACCTTC. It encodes CAWSLGVFRGYTF.

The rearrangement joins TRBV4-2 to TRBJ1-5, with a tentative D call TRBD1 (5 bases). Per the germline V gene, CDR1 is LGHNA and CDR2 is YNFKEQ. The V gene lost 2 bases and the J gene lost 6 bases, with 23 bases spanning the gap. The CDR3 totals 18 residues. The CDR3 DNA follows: TGTGCCAGCAGCCAACAAGGGACGGGGGGTGGGTCAGGTCAGCCCCAGCATTTT. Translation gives CASSQQGTGGGSGQPQHF.

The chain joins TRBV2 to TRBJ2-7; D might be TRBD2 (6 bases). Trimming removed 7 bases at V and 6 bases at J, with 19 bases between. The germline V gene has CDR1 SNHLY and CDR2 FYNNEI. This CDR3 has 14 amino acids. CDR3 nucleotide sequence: TGTGCCAGCACGCCGGAGGGTGGAATAGGCGAGCAGTACTTC. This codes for CASTPEGGIGEQYF.

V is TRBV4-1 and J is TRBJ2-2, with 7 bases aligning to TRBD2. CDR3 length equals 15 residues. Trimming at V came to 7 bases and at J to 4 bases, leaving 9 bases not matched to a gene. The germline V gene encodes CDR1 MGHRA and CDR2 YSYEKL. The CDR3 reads CASTPAGVATGELFF. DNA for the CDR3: TGCGCCAGCACCCCGGCGGGGGTGGCCACCGGGGAGCTGTTTTTT.

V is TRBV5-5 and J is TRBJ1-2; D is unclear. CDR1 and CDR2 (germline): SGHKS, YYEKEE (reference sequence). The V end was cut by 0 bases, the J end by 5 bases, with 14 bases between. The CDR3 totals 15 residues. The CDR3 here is CASSLAGLSGYGYTF. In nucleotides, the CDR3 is TGTGCCAGCAGCTTGGCCGGGCTGTCGGGGTATGGCTACACCTTC.

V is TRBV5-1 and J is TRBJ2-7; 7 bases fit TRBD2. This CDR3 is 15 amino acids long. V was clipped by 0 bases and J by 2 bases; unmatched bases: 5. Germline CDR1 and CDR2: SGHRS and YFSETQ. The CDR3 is CASSLVTSSPYEQYF. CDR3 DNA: TGCGCCAGCAGCTTGGTGACTAGCAGCCCCTACGAGCAGTACTTC.

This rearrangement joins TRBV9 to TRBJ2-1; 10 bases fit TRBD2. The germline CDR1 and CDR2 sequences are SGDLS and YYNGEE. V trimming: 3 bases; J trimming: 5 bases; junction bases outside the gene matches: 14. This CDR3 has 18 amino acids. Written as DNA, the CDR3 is TGTGCCAGCAGCGCTAAATACAGCGGGAGGGGAGTAGACAATGAGCAGTTCTTC. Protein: CASSAKYSGRGVDNEQFF.

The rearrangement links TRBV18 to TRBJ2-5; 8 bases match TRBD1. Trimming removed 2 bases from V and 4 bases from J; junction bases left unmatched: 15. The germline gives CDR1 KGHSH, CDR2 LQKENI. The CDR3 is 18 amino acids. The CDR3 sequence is CASSPNLPYVGQGETQYF. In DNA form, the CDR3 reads TGTGCCAGCTCACCAAACCTGCCCTATGTCGGACAGGGAGAGACCCAGTACTTC.

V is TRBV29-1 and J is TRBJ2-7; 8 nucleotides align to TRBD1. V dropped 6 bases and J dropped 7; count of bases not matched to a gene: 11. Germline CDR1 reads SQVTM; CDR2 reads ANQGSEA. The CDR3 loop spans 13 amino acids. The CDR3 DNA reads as TGCAGCGTCGGCGGACAGGGATTAATTGAGCAGTACTTC. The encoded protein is CSVGGQGLIEQYF.

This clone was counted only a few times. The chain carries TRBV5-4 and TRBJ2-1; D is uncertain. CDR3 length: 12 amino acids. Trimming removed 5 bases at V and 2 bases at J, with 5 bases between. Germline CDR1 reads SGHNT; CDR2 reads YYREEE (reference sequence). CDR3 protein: CASSRPYNEQFF. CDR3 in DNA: TGTGCCAGCAGTCGGCCCTACAATGAGCAGTTCTTC.

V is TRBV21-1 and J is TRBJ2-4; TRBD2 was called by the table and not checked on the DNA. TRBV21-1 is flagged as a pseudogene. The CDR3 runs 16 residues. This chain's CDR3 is CAPRGGRDLPGNIQYF. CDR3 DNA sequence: TGTGCCCCCAGGGGCGGGAGAGATTTACCGGGAAACATTCAGTACTTC.

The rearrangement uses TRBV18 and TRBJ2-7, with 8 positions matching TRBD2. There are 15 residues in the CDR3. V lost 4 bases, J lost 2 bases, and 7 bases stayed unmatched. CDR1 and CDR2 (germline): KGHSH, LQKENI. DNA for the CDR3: TGTGCCAGCTCACAGCGACTAGCGAACACCTACGAGCAGTACTTC. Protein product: CASSQRLANTYEQYF.

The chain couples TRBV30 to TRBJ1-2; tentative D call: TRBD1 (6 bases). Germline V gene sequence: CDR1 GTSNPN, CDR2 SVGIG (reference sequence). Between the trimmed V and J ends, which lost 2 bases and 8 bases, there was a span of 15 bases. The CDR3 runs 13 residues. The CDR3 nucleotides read TGTGCCTGGAGTAGTTCTAGGCAGGGGGGCTACACCTTC. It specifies CAWSSSRQGGYTF.

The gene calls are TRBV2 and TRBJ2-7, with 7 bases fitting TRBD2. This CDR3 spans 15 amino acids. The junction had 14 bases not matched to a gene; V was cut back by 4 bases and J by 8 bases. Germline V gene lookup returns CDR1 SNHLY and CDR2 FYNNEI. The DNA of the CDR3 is TGTGCCAGCAGTGTCCCGTCAGCGGGGCCCCAAAAGCAGTACTTC. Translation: CASSVPSAGPQKQYF.

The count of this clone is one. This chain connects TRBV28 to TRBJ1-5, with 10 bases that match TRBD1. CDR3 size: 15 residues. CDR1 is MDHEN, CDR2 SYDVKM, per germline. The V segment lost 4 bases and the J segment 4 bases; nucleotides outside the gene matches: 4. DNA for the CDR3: TGTGCCAGCAGTTCAGGGACAGGGGATAATCAGCCCCAGCATTTT. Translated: CASSSGTGDNQPQHF. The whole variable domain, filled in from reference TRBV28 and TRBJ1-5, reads DVKVTQSSRYLVKRTGEKVFLECVQDMDHENMFWYRQDPGLGLRLIYFSYDVKMKEKGDIPEGYSVSREKKERFSLILESASTNQTSMYLCASSSGTGDNQPQHFGDGTRLSIL.

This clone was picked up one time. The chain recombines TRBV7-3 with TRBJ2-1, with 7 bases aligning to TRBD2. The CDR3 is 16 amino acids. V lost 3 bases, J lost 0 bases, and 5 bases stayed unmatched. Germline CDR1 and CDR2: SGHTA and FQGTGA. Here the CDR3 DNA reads TGTGCCAGCAGCTTGTTTAGCGGGCGCTCCTACAATGAGCAGTTCTTC. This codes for CASSLFSGRSYNEQFF.

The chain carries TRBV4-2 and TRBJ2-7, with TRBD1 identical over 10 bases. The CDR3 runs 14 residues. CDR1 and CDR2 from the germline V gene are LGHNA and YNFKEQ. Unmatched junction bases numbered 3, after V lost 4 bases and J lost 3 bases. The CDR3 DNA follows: TGTGCCAGCAGCCTGGACAGGGGGTTCTACGAGCAGTACTTC. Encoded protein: CASSLDRGFYEQYF.

The CDR3 coding sequence is TGTGCCAGCAGACGGACGACAGCGTACACCTTC. Its protein product is CASRRTTAYTF. The chain carries TRBV6-5 and TRBJ1-2; TRBD1 is a possible D gene (5 bases). The germline V gene has CDR1 MNHEY and CDR2 SVGAGI. V lost 6 bases and J 11 bases, leaving 13 bases between the germline ends. This CDR3 has 11 residues.

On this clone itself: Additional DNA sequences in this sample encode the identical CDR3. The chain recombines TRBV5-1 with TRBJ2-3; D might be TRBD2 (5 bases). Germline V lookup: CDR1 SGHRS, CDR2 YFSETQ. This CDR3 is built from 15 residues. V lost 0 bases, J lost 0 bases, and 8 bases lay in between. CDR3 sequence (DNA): TGCGCCAGCAGCTTGGAACGGGGTAGCACAGATACGCAGTATTTT. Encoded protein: CASSLERGSTDTQYF. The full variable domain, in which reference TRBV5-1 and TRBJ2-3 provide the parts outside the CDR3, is KAGVTQTPRYLIKTRGQQVTLSCSPISGHRSVSWYQQTPGQGLQFLFEYFSETQRNKGNFPGRFSGRQFSNSRSEMNVSTLELGDSALYLCASSLERGSTDTQYFGPGTRLTVL.

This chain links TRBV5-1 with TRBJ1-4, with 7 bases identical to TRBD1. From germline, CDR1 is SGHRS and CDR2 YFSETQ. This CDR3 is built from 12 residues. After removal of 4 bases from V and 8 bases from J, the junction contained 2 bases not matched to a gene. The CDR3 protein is CASSRDSEKLFF. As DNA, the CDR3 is TGCGCCAGCAGCCGGGACAGCGAAAAACTGTTTTTT.

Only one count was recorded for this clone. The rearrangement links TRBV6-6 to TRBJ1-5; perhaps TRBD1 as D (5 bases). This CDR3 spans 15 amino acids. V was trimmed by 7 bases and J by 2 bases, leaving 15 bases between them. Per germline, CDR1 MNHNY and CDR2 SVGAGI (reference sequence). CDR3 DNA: TGTGCCAGCATCGAAGGGGTTACTGGCAATCAGCCCCAGCATTTT. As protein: CASIEGVTGNQPQHF.